The present T cell receptor (beta chain) was sequenced within a study of PD-1 blockade in classical Hodgkin lymphoma. Background on the study: The study gave patients nivolumab 3 mg/kg intravenously every 2 weeks. Study outcomes and limitations: Complete responders started with a diversity level that resembled newly diagnosed patients at baseline.

Only in-frame clones appear in the TCRdb table, and some are missing; sequencing was by immunoSEQ multiplex PCR. The table lists tens of thousands of clones, around nine tenths of them singletons, with just over 9% in the top ten. A note on this clone: Its antigen is not known.

Relapse after autologous stem cell transplantation occurred in every patient, and brentuximab vedotin exposure varied. Germline lookup yields CDR1 SGHDT and CDR2 YYEEEE. CDR3 length equals 14 residues. V was cut by 4 bases and J by 4 bases, with 15 bases left in between. V usage is TRBV5-6 and J usage is TRBJ2-7, with D possibly being TRBD2 (7 bases). The source material was peripheral blood mononuclear cells (PBMCs), sampled at baseline. The sequence was collected from a human donor with classical Hodgkin lymphoma. The CDR3 reads CASSPAGAPYEQYF. DNA of the CDR3: TGTGCCAGCAGCCCCGCGGGGGCGCCGTACGAGCAGTACTTC.